A selection of T cell receptor beta chains follows, all from one sample in a study of blood T cell repertoires in COVID-19. Produced via immunoSEQ multiplex PCR; TCRdb's table is partial and in-frame only. In the table there are roughly 220,000 clones, more than 70% of which are singletons. Sequencing was done on a sample of PBMCs or T cells enriched from blood (not recorded which). The receptors were gathered from a man aged 25 to 40 with acute COVID-19. Each CDR3 is given with its conserved first and last residue. The D gene is left open where the match is weak. A clone size is listed for some rows: how often the clone was seen (once, few, many), or a class if it is expanded.

abundance	j_gene	d_gene	v_gene	CDR3aa	CDR3nt
.	TRBJ2-5	.	TRBV6-5	CASRNGGPQETQYF	TGTGCCAGCAGAAACGGGGGGCCCCAAGAGACCCAGTACTTC
.	TRBJ2-1	TRBD2	TRBV7-9	CASSPPGTRYEQFF	TGTGCCAGCAGCCCCCCCGGGACTAGGTATGAGCAGTTCTTC
.	TRBJ2-7	.	TRBV19	CASSKSGLYEQYF	TGTGCCAGTAGTAAGAGCGGCCTCTACGAGCAGTACTTC
once	TRBJ1-2	.	TRBV2	CASSPPTVGGYTF	TGTGCCAGCAGCCCACCGACTGTTGGGGGCTACACCTTC
few	TRBJ2-5	TRBD2	TRBV11-2	CASSLSGGQETQYF	TGTGCCAGCAGCTTAAGCGGGGGACAAGAGACCCAGTACTTC
.	TRBJ1-2	TRBD1	TRBV2	CASSEAPGGHGYTF	TGTGCCAGCAGTGAAGCCCCAGGGGGCCATGGCTACACCTTC
few	TRBJ1-5	.	TRBV4-1	CASSQEEQGGQPQHF	TGCGCCAGCAGCCAAGAAGAACAGGGCGGTCAGCCCCAGCATTTT
.	TRBJ2-1	TRBD2	TRBV7-3	CASSGTTSGRNEQFF	TGTGCCAGCAGCGGAACAACTAGCGGGAGGAATGAGCAGTTCTTC
few	TRBJ1-1	.	TRBV9	CASSLAVLNTEAFF	TGTGCCAGCAGTCTGGCCGTCCTGAACACTGAAGCTTTCTTT
.	TRBJ2-3	.	TRBV12-2	CASRTQRADRTGKCDTQYF	TGTGCAAGTCGCACCCAACGTGCGGATCGGACAGGGAAGTGTGATACGCAGTATTTT
.	TRBJ2-7	TRBD1	TRBV5-6	CASSLRDRYEQYF	TGTGCCAGCAGCTTGAGGGACAGGTACGAGCAGTACTTC
.	TRBJ2-5	.	TRBV18	CASSLGQGETQYF	TGTGCCAGCTCGCTTGGACAAGGGGAGACCCAGTACTTC
.	TRBJ2-1	.	TRBV7-2	CASSPHGGYNEQFF	TGTGCCAGCAGCCCTCATGGCGGGTACAATGAGCAGTTCTTC
.	TRBJ1-6	.	TRBV19	CASSDSSYNSPLHF	TGTGCCAGTTCGGACAGCTCCTATAATTCACCCCTCCACTTT
.	TRBJ2-7	TRBD2	TRBV5-4	CASSFPSGGGHEQYF	TGTGCCAGCAGCTTTCCAAGCGGGGGTGGGCACGAGCAGTACTTC
.	TRBJ1-2	TRBD1	TRBV5-1	CASSILQGDGYTF	TGCGCCAGCAGCATCCTCCAGGGGGATGGCTACACCTTC
.	TRBJ2-1	TRBD2	TRBV9	CASSVATSAYNEQFF	TGTGCCAGCAGCGTTGCGACTAGCGCTTACAATGAGCAGTTCTTC
few	TRBJ2-5	TRBD2	TRBV9	CASSAGTSGGLRETQYF	TGTGCCAGCAGCGCGGGGACTAGCGGGGGCTTGAGGGAGACCCAGTACTTC
few	TRBJ1-2	.	TRBV5-4	CASSLAGWSYGYTF	TGTGCCAGCAGCTTGGCGGGATGGTCCTATGGCTACACCTTC
.	TRBJ2-5	.	TRBV7-9	CASSMSAGTLVWETQYF	TGTGCCAGCAGCATGTCGGCCGGGACACTAGTCTGGGAGACCCAGTACTTC
.	TRBJ1-1	TRBD1	TRBV4-1	CASSPRDLALTSGGDGNTEAFF	TGCGCCAGCAGCCCCCGCGACCTGGCACTGACGTCAGGGGGAGACGGGAACACTGAAGCTTTCTTT
once	TRBJ2-5	TRBD1	TRBV7-9	CASSQGQGETQYF	TGTGCCAGCAGCCAGGGACAGGGGGAGACCCAGTACTTC
.	TRBJ2-5	TRBD1	TRBV5-4	CASSLGTGGGETQYF	TGTGCCAGCAGCTTAGGGACAGGGGGCGGAGAGACCCAGTACTTC
few	TRBJ1-2	.	TRBV7-3	CASSPGGQNYGYTF	TGTGCCAGCAGCCCCGGAGGTCAGAACTATGGCTACACCTTC
once	TRBJ1-5	TRBD1	TRBV3-1/TRBV3-2	CASSRTGKEDQPQHF	TGTGCCAGCAGCCGGACAGGCAAAGAGGATCAGCCCCAGCATTTT
.	TRBJ2-1	.	TRBV30	CAWSVAAVYNEQFF	TGTGCCTGGAGTGTAGCGGCCGTTTACAATGAGCAGTTCTTC
.	TRBJ2-3	.	TRBV7-3	CASSFNSADTQYF	TGTGCCAGCAGCTTTAACTCGGCAGATACGCAGTATTTT
.	TRBJ2-7	.	TRBV5-6	CASSLRDSRGDSYEQYF	TGTGCCAGCAGCTTGCGGGACAGTCGCGGGGACTCCTACGAGCAGTACTTC
.	TRBJ2-1	TRBD2	TRBV9	CASSDRTSGGQRNEQFF	TGTGCCAGCAGCGATCGGACTAGCGGGGGGCAAAGGAATGAGCAGTTCTTC
.	TRBJ2-5	TRBD1	TRBV6-5	CASSFKTGGWETQYF	TGTGCCAGCAGTTTTAAAACAGGGGGCTGGGAGACCCAGTACTTC
.	TRBJ1-1	.	TRBV7-3	CASSLTRETEAFF	TGTGCCAGCAGCTTAACGCGGGAGACTGAAGCTTTCTTT
.	TRBJ2-3	.	TRBV18	CASSPEGVTQYF	TGTGCCAGCTCACCAGAGGGGGTTACGCAGTATTTT
.	TRBJ1-1	.	TRBV6-5	CASSTEANTEAFF	TGTGCCAGCAGCACAGAAGCGAACACTGAAGCTTTCTTT
few	TRBJ2-1	TRBD2	TRBV7-9	CASSWTSGSYNEQFF	TGTGCCAGCAGCTGGACTAGCGGCTCCTACAATGAGCAGTTCTTC
many	TRBJ2-3	TRBD2	TRBV19	CASSMGLGPDTQYF	TGTGCCAGTAGTATGGGACTAGGCCCAGATACGCAGTATTTT
.	TRBJ1-1	.	TRBV27	CASSTGLGEAFF	TGTGCCAGCTCAACAGGTCTCGGTGAAGCTTTCTTT
.	TRBJ2-5	.	TRBV7-6	CASSTGLMYETQYF	TGTGCCAGCAGCACAGGGTTAATGTATGAGACCCAGTACTTC
once	TRBJ1-2	TRBD1	TRBV12-3/TRBV12-4	CANTGEYGYTF	TGTGCCAACACAGGGGAATATGGCTACACCTTC
.	TRBJ1-4	.	TRBV6-2/TRBV6-3	CASSSIGLTNEKLFF	TGTGCCAGCAGTTCAATCGGTTTGACTAATGAAAAACTGTTTTTT
.	TRBJ1-1	.	TRBV12-3/TRBV12-4	CASSLRKNTEAFF	TGTGCCAGCAGTTTGAGGAAGAACACTGAAGCTTTCTTT
.	TRBJ2-3	TRBD1	TRBV10-3	CAISGTGVSTDTQYF	TGTGCCATCTCCGGGACAGGGGTTAGCACAGATACGCAGTATTTT
.	TRBJ2-7	.	TRBV6-7	CAISSPQVLRHEQYF	TGTGCCATCTCCTCCCCCCAGGTATTACGTCACGAGCAGTACTTC
.	TRBJ1-1	.	TRBV7-6	CASSLTSNTEAFF	TGTGCCAGCAGCTTAACTTCCAACACTGAAGCTTTCTTT
once	TRBJ2-7	TRBD1	TRBV9	CASSVEGRGYDEQYF	TGTGCCAGCAGCGTAGAAGGCAGGGGGTACGACGAGCAGTACTTC
few	TRBJ1-5	.	TRBV5-1	CASSRGPEGGNQPQHF	TGCGCCAGCAGCCGTGGACCTGAAGGGGGCAATCAGCCCCAGCATTTT
.	TRBJ2-3	.	TRBV18	CASSPPGGAAQYF	TGTGCCAGCTCACCACCGGGGGGGGCTGCGCAGTATTTT
.	TRBJ2-3	.	TRBV6-1	CASSEERGTDTQYF	TGTGCCAGCAGTGAGGAGCGGGGCACAGATACGCAGTATTTT
.	TRBJ2-7	TRBD1	TRBV5-1	CASSMMGQGYEQYF	TGCGCCAGCAGCATGATGGGACAGGGCTACGAGCAGTACTTC
once	TRBJ2-3	TRBD2	TRBV5-1	CAASSGGRGDTQYF	TGCGCCGCCAGTAGCGGGGGGCGGGGAGATACGCAGTATTTT